These 20 T cell receptor beta chains originate from one sample sequenced in a study of shared clonotypes between healthy human individuals. Clones were read by immunoSEQ multiplex PCR, and TCRdb kept only the in-frame ones, dropping some. Here the sample spans 730,000 or so clones, 60% to 80% being singletons. The sample comprised memory CD4+ T cells sorted from blood. Subset denoted: CD45RA-negative fraction. These receptors originate from a woman in her twenties or thirties in good health.

This chain joins TRBV28 and TRBJ1-2; a weak D match, TRBD1 (5 bases). Trimming took off 4 bases at V and 3 bases at J, with 15 bases between the two ends. Germline CDR1 and CDR2: MDHEN and SYDVKM. The length of the CDR3 is 15 residues. The CDR3 nucleotides read TGTGCCAGCAGTTCACCCGAGGGACCCCACTATGGCTACACCTTC. Translating gives CASSSPEGPHYGYTF.

The chain is built from TRBV29-1 and TRBJ2-3; weak D call: TRBD2 (6 bases). CDR1 SQVTM and CDR2 ANQGSEA come from the germline V gene. This CDR3 contains 13 residues. With 4 bases removed from V and 6 bases from J, the gap between germline ends came to 14 bases. CDR3 DNA: TGCAGCGTTGTAGCGGAGGCTTGGGATACGCAGTATTTT. Residues: CSVVAEAWDTQYF.

This clone was recorded a few times. The chain employs TRBV5-1 and TRBJ2-2; maybe TRBD2 (5 bases). This CDR3 comprises 14 residues. V was trimmed by 0 bases and J by 4 bases, leaving 7 bases between them. Germline V lookup: CDR1 SGHRS, CDR2 YFSETQ. CDR3 sequence: CASSLEDSTGELFF. Written as DNA, the CDR3 is TGCGCCAGCAGCTTGGAGGACTCCACCGGGGAGCTGTTTTTT.

V is TRBV7-9 and J is TRBJ2-7; a weak D match, TRBD1 (6 bases). Germline CDR1 is SEHNR and CDR2 is FQNEAQ (reference sequence). The CDR3 has 13 residues. V gave up 5 bases and J gave up 6 bases, with 14 bases separating them. The CDR3: CASSLLTGGEQYF. In DNA form, the CDR3 reads TGTGCCAGCAGCCTATTGACAGGAGGCGAGCAGTACTTC.

In its sample, this clone was seen a few times. This sequence joins TRBV10-2 and TRBJ2-1, with D possibly being TRBD2 (5 bases). The germline gives CDR1 WSHSY, CDR2 SAAADI. The CDR3 length is 15 residues. Trimming pared 3 bases from V and 7 bases from J, leaving 16 bases between. The CDR3 sequence is CASSDGWGSGNEQFF. CDR3 in DNA: TGCGCCAGCAGTGACGGGTGGGGTTCGGGAAATGAGCAGTTCTTC.

Note on this clone: A much larger clone sits a single nucleotide away, making a read error possible. The sample holds other DNA sequences that translate to the same CDR3. The chain carries TRBV5-6 and TRBJ2-5; D is undetermined. The CDR3 consists of 11 residues. The germline V gene has CDR1 SGHDT and CDR2 YYEEEE. The V end lost 4 bases, the J end lost 1 base, and 2 bases lay between the germline ends. Here the CDR3 DNA reads TGTGCCAGCAGCCTCCAAGAGACCCAGTACTTC. Its protein is CASSLQETQYF. The full variable domain, rest sourced from reference TRBV5-6 and TRBJ2-5, is DAGVTQSPTHLIKTRGQQVTLRCSPKSGHDTVSWYQQALGQGPQFIFQYYEEEERQRGNFPDRFSGHQFPNYSSELNVNALLLGDSALYLCASSLQETQYFGPGTRLLVL.

Turning to this clone: Other DNA sequences from this sample encode an identical CDR3 as well. The V call is TRBV30, the J call TRBJ2-7; D is unresolved. CDR3 length equals 12 residues. Trimming stripped 2 bases from V and 3 bases from J, with 8 bases between. The germline CDR1 and CDR2 sequences are GTSNPN and SVGIG (reference sequence). This CDR3 reads CAWSSGGYEQYF. CDR3 nucleotide sequence: TGTGCCTGGAGTTCGGGCGGCTACGAGCAGTACTTC.

This chain uses TRBV6-1 with TRBJ2-7, with 10 bases matching TRBD1. The CDR3 totals 15 residues. Germline V gives CDR1 MNHNS, CDR2 SASEGT. J was trimmed by 5 bases and V by 5 bases; bases with no gene match: 9. CDR3 in DNA: TGTGCCAGCAGTTCCCGGGACAGGGGCTTTGACGAGCAGTACTTC. Protein sequence: CASSSRDRGFDEQYF.

This clone occurred a few times. V is TRBV28 and J is TRBJ2-5, with D possibly being TRBD1 (7 bases). The germline V gene has CDR1 MDHEN and CDR2 SYDVKM. Trimming pared 6 bases from V and 5 bases from J, leaving 19 bases between. This CDR3 contains 15 residues. The CDR3 loop reads CASSLNGGGRETQYF. The CDR3 bases are TGTGCCAGCAGCCTTAATGGAGGGGGCAGGGAGACCCAGTACTTC.

In this sample, this clone turned up a few times. The J gene is TRBJ1-1, the V gene TRBV6-5, with 8 bases lining up with TRBD1. In germline, CDR1 is MNHEY, CDR2 SVGAGI. There are 15 residues in the CDR3. Trimming cost V 5 bases and J 4 bases; bases outside gene matches: 9. Here the CDR3 DNA reads TGTGCCAGCAGTAACTACCAGGGGGCGGGCACTGAAGCTTTCTTT. It encodes CASSNYQGAGTEAFF.

This chain connects TRBV28 to TRBJ1-4; D is unresolved. In germline, CDR1 is MDHEN, CDR2 SYDVKM. V lost 1 base, J lost 8 bases, and 11 bases lay in between. The CDR3 runs to 14 residues. The DNA for the CDR3 is TGTGCCAGCAGTTTATTTGTCGATAGGGAAAAACTGTTTTTT. Its translation: CASSLFVDREKLFF.

The V gene is TRBV30, the J gene TRBJ1-2, with TRBD1 as a possible D gene (5 bases). Germline CDR1 reads GTSNPN; CDR2 reads SVGIG (reference sequence). The CDR3 spans 14 residues. Trimming removed 5 bases from V and 1 base from J, with 14 bases in between. The CDR3 DNA follows: TGTGCCTGGGGCCGGGACGGATTTAACTATGGCTACACCTTC. Its translation is CAWGRDGFNYGYTF.

This sequence joins TRBV18 and TRBJ1-3; perhaps TRBD1 as D (6 bases). CDR1 is KGHSH and CDR2 is LQKENI in the germline V gene. Trimming removed 4 bases from V and 2 bases from J, with 12 bases in between. The CDR3 has 15 residues. DNA of the CDR3: TGTGCCAGCTCACGGGGGGGCTCAGCTGGAAACACCATATATTTT. Encoded protein: CASSRGGSAGNTIYF. Complete variable domain (other parts from reference TRBV18 and TRBJ1-3): NAGVMQNPRHLVRRRGQEARLRCSPMKGHSHVYWYRQLPEEGLKFMVYLQKENIIDESGMPKERFSAEFPKEGPSILRIQQVVRGDSAAYFCASSRGGSAGNTIYFGEGSWLTVV.

This chain joins TRBV27 and TRBJ2-1; TRBD2 matches at 8 bases. Trimming took 4 bases from V and 0 from J; bases not matched to a gene: 8. CDR1 is MNHEY, CDR2 SMNVEV, per germline (reference sequence). CDR3 length: 17 amino acids. The DNA for the CDR3 is TGTGCCAGCAGTTCACAACGGGGGGGCTCCTCCTACAATGAGCAGTTCTTC. Its protein product is CASSSQRGGSSYNEQFF.

The chain uses TRBV28 and TRBJ2-7, with 9 bases identical to TRBD2. The V gene's germline CDR1 is MDHEN and CDR2 SYDVKM. The CDR3 is 14 residues long. Trimming cost V 4 bases and J 3 bases; bases outside gene matches: 4. Here the CDR3 DNA reads TGTGCCAGCAGTTCTGGACTAGCGAACTACGAGCAGTACTTC. This sequence encodes CASSSGLANYEQYF.

This clone was seen just once. This chain uses TRBV12-5 with TRBJ2-2; possible D gene TRBD1, 6 bases. The V and J ends lost 6 bases and 1 base respectively, with 12 bases between them. This CDR3 has 15 amino acids. The germline V gene has CDR1 LGHNT and CDR2 FRNRAP. The CDR3: CASGTGTLNTGELFF. CDR3 DNA: TGTGCTAGTGGGACCGGGACACTGAACACCGGGGAGCTGTTTTTT.

This chain uses TRBV7-7 with TRBJ2-1; 7 nucleotides align to TRBD2. Germline-derived CDR1 and CDR2 are SSHAT and FNYEAQ (reference sequence). The V gene end was trimmed by 3 bases and the J gene end by 0 bases; junction bases not matched to a gene: 8. The CDR3 runs to 17 residues. As DNA, the CDR3 is TGTGCCAGCAGCTTCCCTGGGGGGAGGGACTCCTACAATGAGCAGTTCTTC. Amino acid sequence: CASSFPGGRDSYNEQFF. The full variable domain, in which reference TRBV7-7 and TRBJ2-1 provide the parts outside the CDR3, is GAGVSQSPRYKVTKRGQDVTLRCDPISSHATLYWYQQALGQGPEFLTYFNYEAQPDKSGLPSDRFSAERPEGSISTLTIQRTEQRDSAMYRCASSFPGGRDSYNEQFFGPGTRLTVL.

This clone has just one count. V is TRBV18 and J is TRBJ2-5, with 7 bases that match TRBD2. CDR1 is KGHSH and CDR2 is LQKENI in the germline V gene. This CDR3 has 16 residues. Trimming cost V 3 bases and J 0 bases; bases outside gene matches: 7. CDR3 DNA sequence: TGTGCCAGCTCACCCCGTGGAGGGAGGGACCAAGAGACCCAGTACTTC. Protein: CASSPRGGRDQETQYF. The full variable domain, with the rest looked up from reference TRBV18 and TRBJ2-5, is NAGVMQNPRHLVRRRGQEARLRCSPMKGHSHVYWYRQLPEEGLKFMVYLQKENIIDESGMPKERFSAEFPKEGPSILRIQQVVRGDSAAYFCASSPRGGRDQETQYFGPGTRLLVL.

This clone has a handful of counts. The CDR3 nucleotides are TGTGCCAGCAGTGAACAGCTCTCGGGTGAGCAGTACTTC. Its protein is CASSEQLSGEQYF. The rearrangement uses TRBV2 and TRBJ2-7; D is ambiguous. CDR1 and CDR2 (germline): SNHLY, FYNNEI. V dropped 2 bases and J dropped 7 bases, with 12 bases sitting between them. The CDR3 contains 13 residues. Combining the CDR3 with reference TRBV2 and TRBJ2-7 gives the whole variable domain EPEVTQTPSHQVTQMGQEVILRCVPISNHLYFYWYRQILGQKVEFLVSFYNNEISEKSEIFDDQFSVERPDGSNFTLKIRSTKLEDSAMYFCASSEQLSGEQYFGPGTRLTVT.

The chain recombines TRBV28 with TRBJ1-1; 10 positions agree with TRBD1. Trimming cost V 4 bases and J 5 bases; bases outside gene matches: 4. CDR3 length equals 14 residues. CDR1 and CDR2 from the germline V gene are MDHEN and SYDVKM. The CDR3 protein is CASSWTGGRTEAFF. The CDR3 region has the DNA TGTGCCAGCAGTTGGACAGGGGGTCGGACTGAAGCTTTCTTT.